A selection of T cell receptor beta chains follows, all from one sample in a study of CD8 T cells in ankylosing spondylitis. TCRdb analysed the 5' RACE reads with MiXCR anew, one entry per CDR3 protein. The sample shows about 330,000 distinct CDR3 sequences, approximately 8% of them seen only once. Input material: blood, either unsorted or a sorted T cell fraction (not recorded which). The receptors were gathered from a male donor with ankylosing spondylitis. CDR3s leave out the opening cysteine and the closing phenylalanine or tryptophan.

v_gene | CDR3aa
TRBV11-3 | ASSLALSLYEQY
TRBV5-1 | ASSSKVGNTEAF
TRBV2 | ASIEGSRSSYEQY
TRBV7-9 | ASSSWTSGTGELF
TRBV5-1 | ASSLNPAGGRETQY
TRBV4-2 | ASSPRDTTDTQY
TRBV19 | ASSIFPSMGIGEQY
TRBV7-8 | ASSLCGVRAASYGYT
TRBV27 | ASSPPPSGIVGELF
TRBV27 | ASSLGTGVINEQF
TRBV20-1 | SARGRVNGELF
TRBV29-1 | SVGGQSITDTQY
TRBV14 | ASSQYGVPEKLF
TRBV5-1 | ASSHRDRGGYT
TRBV5-6 | ASSLSGGATVQPQH
TRBV4-1 | ASSSTRDAPPF
TRBV19 | ASSTQGNSYEQY
TRBV4-2 | ASSQETNGQGSIYGYT
TRBV12-3/TRBV12-4 | ASSFGGNNEKLF
TRBV12-3/TRBV12-4 | ASRQGGSNQPQH
TRBV7-9 | ASSLVQNTEAF
TRBV20-1 | SAREVGRNEKLF
TRBV25-1 | ASSGPTDASEETQY
TRBV12-3/TRBV12-4 | ASSRGLASTDTQY
TRBV5-1 | ASSLAPPNTDTQY
TRBV10-3 | AITEARDFNTGELF
TRBV4-1 | ASSQDSSDDTQY
TRBV3-1 | ASGSGQVVEQY